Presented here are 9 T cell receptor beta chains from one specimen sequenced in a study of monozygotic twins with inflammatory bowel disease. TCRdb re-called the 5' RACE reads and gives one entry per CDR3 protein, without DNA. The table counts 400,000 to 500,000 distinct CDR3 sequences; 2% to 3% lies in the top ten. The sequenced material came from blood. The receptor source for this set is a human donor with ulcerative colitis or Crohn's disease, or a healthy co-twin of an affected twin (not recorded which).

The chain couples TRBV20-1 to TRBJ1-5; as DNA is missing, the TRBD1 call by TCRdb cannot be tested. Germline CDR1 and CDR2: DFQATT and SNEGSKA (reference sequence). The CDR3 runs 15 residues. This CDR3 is CSARRTGGDNQPQHF.

This CDR3 is CASSEWGATNEKLFF. The rearrangement joins TRBV25-1 to TRBJ1-4; TCRdb gives TRBD1 as the D gene, but with no DNA this cannot be confirmed. The germline CDR1 and CDR2 sequences are MGHDK and SYGVNS. This CDR3 comprises 15 residues.

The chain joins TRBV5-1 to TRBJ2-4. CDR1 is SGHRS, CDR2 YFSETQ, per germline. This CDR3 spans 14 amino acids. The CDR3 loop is CASSLDGSKDIQYF.

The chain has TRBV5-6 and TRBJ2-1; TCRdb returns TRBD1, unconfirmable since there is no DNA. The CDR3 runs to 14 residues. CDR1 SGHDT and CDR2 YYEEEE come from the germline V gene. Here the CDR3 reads CASSLVGPGNEQFF.

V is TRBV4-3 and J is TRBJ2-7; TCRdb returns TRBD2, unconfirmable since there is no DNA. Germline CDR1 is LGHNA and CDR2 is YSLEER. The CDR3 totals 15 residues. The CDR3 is CASSHGTSGSYEQYF.

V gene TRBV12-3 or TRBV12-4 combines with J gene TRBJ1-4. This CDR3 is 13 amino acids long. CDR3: CASSLGAQEKLFF.

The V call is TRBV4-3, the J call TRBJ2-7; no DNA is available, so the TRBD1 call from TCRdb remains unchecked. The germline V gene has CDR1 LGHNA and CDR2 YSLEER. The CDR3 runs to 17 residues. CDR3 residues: CASSQDHSGTGTREQYF.

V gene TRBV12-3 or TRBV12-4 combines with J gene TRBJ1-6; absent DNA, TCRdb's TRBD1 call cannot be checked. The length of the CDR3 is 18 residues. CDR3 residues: CASSLRGTADSYNSPLHF.

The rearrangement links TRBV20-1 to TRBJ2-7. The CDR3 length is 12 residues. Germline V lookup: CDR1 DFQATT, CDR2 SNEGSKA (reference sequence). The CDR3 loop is CSARGDPDEQYF.